This T cell receptor (beta chain) was obtained from a study of blood T cells in healthy people across ages. Whole-study findings and limits: Versus aged donors, long-lived donors had higher diversity and more naive CD4+ cells.

Through a sample-barcoded 5' primer and a J-beta primer mix, a second PCR was run for roughly 6 to 11 cycles. Using its own MiXCR run on the 5' RACE reads, TCRdb lists one record per CDR3 protein. The sample records 800,000 or so distinct CDR3 sequences, 20% to 30% being singletons. Trimming shortened V by 0 bases and J by 0 bases, and 12 bases separated the two germline ends. This CDR3 has 17 amino acids. Germline values: CDR1 LGHDT, CDR2 YNNKEL (reference sequence). Concerning this clonotype itself: The antigen remains unidentified.

This sample also appeared in a second study, on T cells of mothers and their children. As that report states: Overlap measured in related mother-child pairs was slightly, non-significantly higher than in unrelated pairs.

V is TRBV3-1 and J is TRBJ2-1; D gene ambiguous. The sample was blood. The TCR originated in a boy between 10 and 17 years old in good health. CDR3 residues: CASSQDLASFSYNEQFF. In DNA form, the CDR3 reads TGTGCCAGCAGCCAAGATCTTGCCAGCTTCTCCTACAATGAGCAGTTCTTC.